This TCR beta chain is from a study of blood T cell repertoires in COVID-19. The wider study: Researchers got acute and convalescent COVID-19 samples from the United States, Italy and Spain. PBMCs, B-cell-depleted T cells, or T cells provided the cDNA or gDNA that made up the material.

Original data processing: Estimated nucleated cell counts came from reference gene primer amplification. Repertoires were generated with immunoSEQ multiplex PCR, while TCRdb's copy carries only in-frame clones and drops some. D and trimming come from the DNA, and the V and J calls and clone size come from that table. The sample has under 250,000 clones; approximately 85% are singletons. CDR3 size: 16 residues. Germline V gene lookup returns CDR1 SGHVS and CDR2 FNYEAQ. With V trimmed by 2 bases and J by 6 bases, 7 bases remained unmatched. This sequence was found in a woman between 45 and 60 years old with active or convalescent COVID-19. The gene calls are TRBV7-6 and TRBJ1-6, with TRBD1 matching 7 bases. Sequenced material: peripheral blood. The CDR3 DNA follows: TGTGCCAGCAGCTTAAACACCGGGACAGTTAATTCACCCCTCCACTTT. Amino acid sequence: CASSLNTGTVNSPLHF.